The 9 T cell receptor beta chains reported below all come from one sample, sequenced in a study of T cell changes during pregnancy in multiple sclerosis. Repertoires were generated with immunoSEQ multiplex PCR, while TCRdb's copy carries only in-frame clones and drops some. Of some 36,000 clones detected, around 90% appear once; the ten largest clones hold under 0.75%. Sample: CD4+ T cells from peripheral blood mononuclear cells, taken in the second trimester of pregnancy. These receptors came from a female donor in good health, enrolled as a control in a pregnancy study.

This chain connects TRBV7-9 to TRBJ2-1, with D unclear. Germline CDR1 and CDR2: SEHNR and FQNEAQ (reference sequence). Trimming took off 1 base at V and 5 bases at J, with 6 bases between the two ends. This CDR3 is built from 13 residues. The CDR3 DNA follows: TGTGCCAGCAGCTTAGGCCCGGACAATGAGCAGTTCTTC. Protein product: CASSLGPDNEQFF.

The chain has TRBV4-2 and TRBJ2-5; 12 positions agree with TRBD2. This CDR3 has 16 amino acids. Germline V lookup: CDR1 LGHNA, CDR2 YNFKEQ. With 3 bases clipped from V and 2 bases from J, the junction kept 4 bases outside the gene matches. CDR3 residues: CASSQGLAGGQETQYF. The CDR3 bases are TGTGCCAGCAGCCAGGGTCTAGCGGGGGGGCAAGAGACCCAGTACTTC.

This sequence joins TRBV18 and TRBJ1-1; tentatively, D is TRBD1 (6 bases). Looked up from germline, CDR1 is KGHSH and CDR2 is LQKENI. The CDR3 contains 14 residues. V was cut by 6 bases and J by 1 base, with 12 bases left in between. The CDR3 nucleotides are TGTGCCAGCTCCCCGGACAGTTGGAACACTGAAGCTTTCTTT. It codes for CASSPDSWNTEAFF.

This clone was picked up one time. The CDR3 is CASSWDRGFNQPQHF. The CDR3 DNA follows: TGTGCCAGCAGCTGGGACAGGGGATTCAATCAGCCCCAGCATTTT. This chain uses TRBV11-2 with TRBJ1-5, with TRBD1 matching 10 bases. CDR3 length: 15 residues. J gave up 3 bases and V 4 bases, and 3 bases lay outside the gene matches. Per germline, CDR1 SGHAT and CDR2 FQNNGV.

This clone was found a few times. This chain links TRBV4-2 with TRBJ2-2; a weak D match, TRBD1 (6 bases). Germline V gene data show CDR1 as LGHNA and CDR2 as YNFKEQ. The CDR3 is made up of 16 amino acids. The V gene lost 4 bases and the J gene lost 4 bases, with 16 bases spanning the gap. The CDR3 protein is CASSPDFGTRTGELFF. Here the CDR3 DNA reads TGTGCCAGCAGCCCCGATTTCGGGACACGCACCGGGGAGCTGTTTTTT.

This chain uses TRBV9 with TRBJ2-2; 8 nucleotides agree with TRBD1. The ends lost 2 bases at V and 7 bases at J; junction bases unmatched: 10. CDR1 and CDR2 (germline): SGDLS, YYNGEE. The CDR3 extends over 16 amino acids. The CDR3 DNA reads TGTGCCAGCAGCGTCGGCGACAGGGGCCGGATCGGGGAGCTGTTTTTT. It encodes CASSVGDRGRIGELFF. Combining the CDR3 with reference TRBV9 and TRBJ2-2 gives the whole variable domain DSGVTQTPKHLITATGQRVTLRCSPRSGDLSVYWYQQSLDQGLQFLIQYYNGEERAKGNILERFSAQQFPDLHSELNLSSLELGDSALYFCASSVGDRGRIGELFFGEGSRLTVL.

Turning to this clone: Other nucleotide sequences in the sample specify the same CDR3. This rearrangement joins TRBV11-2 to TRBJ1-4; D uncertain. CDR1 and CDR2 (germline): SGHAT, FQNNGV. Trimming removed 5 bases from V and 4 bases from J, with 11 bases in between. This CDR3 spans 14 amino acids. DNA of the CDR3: TGTGCCAGCAGCGACCAGCGGGGTAATGAAAAACTGTTTTTT. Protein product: CASSDQRGNEKLFF.

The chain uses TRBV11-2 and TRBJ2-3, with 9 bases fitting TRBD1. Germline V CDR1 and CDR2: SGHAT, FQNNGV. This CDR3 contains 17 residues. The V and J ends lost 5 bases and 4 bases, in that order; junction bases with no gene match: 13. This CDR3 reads CASSRPWTGVSADTQYF. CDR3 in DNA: TGTGCCAGCAGCCGACCGTGGACAGGGGTATCCGCAGATACGCAGTATTTT.

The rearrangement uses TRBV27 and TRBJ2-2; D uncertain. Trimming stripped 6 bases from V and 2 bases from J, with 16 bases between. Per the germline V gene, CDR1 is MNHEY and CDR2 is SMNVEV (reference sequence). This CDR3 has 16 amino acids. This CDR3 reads CASSPLGGFNTGELFF. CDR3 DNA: TGTGCCAGCAGCCCTCTAGGCGGCTTTAACACCGGGGAGCTGTTTTTT.